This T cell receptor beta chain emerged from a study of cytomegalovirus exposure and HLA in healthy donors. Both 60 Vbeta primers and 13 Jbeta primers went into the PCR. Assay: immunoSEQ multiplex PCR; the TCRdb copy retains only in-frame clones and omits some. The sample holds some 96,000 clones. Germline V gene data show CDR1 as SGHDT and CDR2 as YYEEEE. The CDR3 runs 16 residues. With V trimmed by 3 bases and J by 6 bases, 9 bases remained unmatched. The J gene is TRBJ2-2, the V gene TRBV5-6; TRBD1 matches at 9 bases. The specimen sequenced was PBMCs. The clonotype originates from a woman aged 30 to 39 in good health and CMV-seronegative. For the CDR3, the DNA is TGTGCCAGCAGCTGGTGGGGACAGGGTGTGGCCGGGGAGCTGTTTTTT. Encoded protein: CASSWWGQGVAGELFF.